The clone carrying this T cell receptor beta chain has more than one count but fewer than ten. The sample contains more than one DNA sequence encoding this CDR3. CD45RO-negative CD8 cells positively selected for CCR7 made up the naive population, which excluded terminally differentiated effector memory CD45RA+ cells. This sample was taken from a study of shared clonotypes between healthy human individuals. V was shortened by 3 bases and J by 0 bases, with 7 bases between the two germline ends. Germline lookup yields CDR1 MNHEY and CDR2 SMNVEV (reference sequence). The CDR3 has 14 residues. Sequencing used immunoSEQ multiplex PCR; TCRdb keeps in-frame clones, though not all of them. In the table there are under 2,000,000 clones, over 85% of which are singletons.

Sequenced sample: naive CD8+ T cells sorted from blood. V gene TRBV27 combines with J gene TRBJ2-3, with TRBD2 as a possible D gene (6 bases). The TCR comes from a man between 18 and 29 years old in good health. CDR3 bases: TGTGCCAGCAGTTTGAGCGGGAGCACAGATACGCAGTATTTT. Its translation: CASSLSGSTDTQYF.